This T cell receptor (beta chain) was identified in a study of tumor-infiltrating lymphocytes in oesophageal squamous cell carcinoma. Each CDR3 protein is one row after TCRdb ran MiXCR on the PCR reads. The data hold nearly 11,000 distinct CDR3 sequences, with around 56% observed a single time. The CDR3 length is 16 residues. Germline V gene sequence: CDR1 MNHGY, CDR2 SAAAGT. The receptor's source is a female donor with esophageal squamous cell carcinoma. V gene TRBV6-8 combines with J gene TRBJ2-1; TRBD2 aligns across 7 bases. The end of the DNA aligns better with TRBJ2-7, so the J call may be wrong. The sequenced sample was esophageal tumor tissue. CDR3 DNA sequence: TGTGCCAGCAGTCCCCTTGGGGGGAGGGCCGACTACGAGCAGTACTTC. Translated, it gives CASSPLGGRADYEQYF.